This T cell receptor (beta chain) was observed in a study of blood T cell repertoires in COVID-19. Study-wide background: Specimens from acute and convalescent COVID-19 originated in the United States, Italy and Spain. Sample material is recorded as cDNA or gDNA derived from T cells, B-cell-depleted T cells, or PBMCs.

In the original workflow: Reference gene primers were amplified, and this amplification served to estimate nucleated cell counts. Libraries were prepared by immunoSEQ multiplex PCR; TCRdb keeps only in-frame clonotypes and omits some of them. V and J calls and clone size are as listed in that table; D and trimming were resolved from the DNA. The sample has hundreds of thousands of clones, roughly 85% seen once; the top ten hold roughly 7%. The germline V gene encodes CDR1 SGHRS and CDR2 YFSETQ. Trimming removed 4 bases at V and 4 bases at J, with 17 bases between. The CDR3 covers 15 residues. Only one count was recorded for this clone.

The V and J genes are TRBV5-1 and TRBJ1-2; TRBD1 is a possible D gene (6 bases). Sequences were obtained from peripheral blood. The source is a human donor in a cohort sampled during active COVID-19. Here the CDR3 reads CASSPEPGHPYGYTF. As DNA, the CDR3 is TGCGCCAGCAGCCCGGAACCGGGACACCCCTATGGCTACACCTTC.